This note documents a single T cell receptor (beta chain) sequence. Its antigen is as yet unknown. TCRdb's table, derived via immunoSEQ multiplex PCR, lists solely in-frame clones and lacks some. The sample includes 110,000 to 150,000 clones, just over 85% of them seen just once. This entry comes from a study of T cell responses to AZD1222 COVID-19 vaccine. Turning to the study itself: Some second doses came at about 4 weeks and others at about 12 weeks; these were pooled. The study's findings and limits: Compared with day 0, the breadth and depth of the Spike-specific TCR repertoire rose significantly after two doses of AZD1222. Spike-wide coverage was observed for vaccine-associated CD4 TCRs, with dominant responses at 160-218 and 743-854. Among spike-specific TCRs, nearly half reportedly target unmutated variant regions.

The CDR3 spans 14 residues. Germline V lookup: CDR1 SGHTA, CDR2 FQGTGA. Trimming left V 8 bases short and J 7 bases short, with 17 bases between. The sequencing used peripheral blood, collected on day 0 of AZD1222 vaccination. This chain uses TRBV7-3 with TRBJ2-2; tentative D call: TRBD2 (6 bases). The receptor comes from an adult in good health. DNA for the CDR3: TGTGCCAGCCGGGAGTCAGGGTCGGGCGGGGAGCTGTTTTTT. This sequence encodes CASRESGSGGELFF.